This T cell receptor (beta chain) was documented in a study of blood T cell repertoires in COVID-19. Study details: The study drew acute and convalescent COVID-19 samples from the United States, Italy and Spain. T cells, B-cell-depleted T cells, or PBMCs supplied cDNA or gDNA.

A few counts support this clone. The length of the CDR3 is 15 residues. The V and J ends lost 3 bases and 0 bases, in that order; junction bases with no gene match: 4. Germline CDR1 and CDR2: LNHDA and SQIVND (reference sequence). Donors of Cohort 3 who recovered were those that had two negative PCRs, clearance, or symptom resolution. In the authors' workflow: Amplified reference gene primers provided the basis for estimating nucleated cell counts. Clones were sequenced by immunoSEQ multiplex PCR, and TCRdb holds only the in-frame ones, with some missing. V, J and clone size were drawn from that table, and D and trimming were deduced from the DNA. The table shows some 320,000 clones, with roughly nine tenths occurring only once.

The TCR sequence derives from a man aged 60 to 75 who had recovered from COVID-19. The gene calls are TRBV19 and TRBJ1-2; the match to TRBD1 covers 7 bases. Specimen: PBMCs or T cells enriched from blood (not recorded which). CDR3 nucleotides: TGTGCCAGTAGTATGGCGGGACAGCCTAACTATGGCTACACCTTC. It encodes CASSMAGQPNYGYTF.